The T cell receptor beta chain described here comes from a study of T cell responses to AZD1222 COVID-19 vaccine (dated by TCRdb to the early 2020s). Background on the whole study: TCR sequencing covered more than 230 trial participants: 200 to 220 given two doses of AZD1222 and approximately 26 given two doses of MenACWY control vaccine. Trial participants were enrolled by age into 18-55, 56-69 and 70-plus year subgroups, with about 150, 27 and 61 TCR-sequenced participants respectively. Overall study results and their limits: The whole spike protein was spanned by vaccine-associated CD4 TCRs, and dominant responses were seen in regions 160-218 and 743-854. Because no samples from the day 14 peak response were available, repertoires could be characterized only after the peak T cell response. A significant rise in spike-specific TCR breadth and depth was observed after two AZD1222 doses relative to day 0 and relative to MenACWY recipients. Participants were mostly white British and included more females than males, and it was suggested by the authors that clonal diversity may have been underestimated. Reportedly, almost half of the unique spike-specific TCRs recognized epitopes lying outside the regions that are mutated in the B.1.351 and B.1.1.7 variants. The 56-69-year group was small, and its depth increase did not reach significance, likely because of low power. Only five to seven AZD1222 recipients were SARS-CoV-2 seropositive at baseline, limiting conclusions about previously exposed vaccinees.

Interpreted using the paper, the time point label stands for: baseline before first vaccination. The treatment or condition label corresponds to: meningococcal conjugate vaccine given as trial control. Vaccinee samples were obtained from the UK trials COV001 and COV002, which included a single-blind randomized controlled phase 2/3 trial of AZD1222 (ChAdOx1 nCoV-19) in healthy adults. For TCRbeta chain sequencing, PBMC samples were collected from trial participants at day 0 and at day 28 after the second dose. Comments on this clone: No antigen is known for it. No much larger clone is present one base from it, and per-base qualities are unavailable.

Trimming takes 0 bases off V and 3 bases off J; junction bases not matched to a gene: 5. CDR1 and CDR2 are drawn from the germline V gene (reference sequence): MNHEY, SMNVEV. Taken from cysteine to phenylalanine, the CDR3 has 17 residues. Solely the CDR3 DNA is kept, with 51 bases framed from the first base. The CDR3 regions of human TCRbeta chains were analyzed by immunosequencing. In the original analysis: Repertoire TCRs were matched against a reference library of SARS-CoV-2-specific TCRs generated with the MIRA antigen-specificity platform. Breadth was defined as the fraction of unique TCRs that were SARS-CoV-2-associated, and depth was defined as the fraction of total T cells that were SARS-CoV-2-associated. Using the MIRA data, every spike-specific TCR was mapped to the spike region that the TCR reacted to and assigned to either a CD4 or a CD8 class. Log10-transformed breadth and depth values were compared by one-way ANOVA with Sidak's multiple comparisons tests. Entries here come from immuneACCESS through TCRdb and include only in-frame sequences with V and J called. Some clones fail to appear in such tables; in the studies checked, an unresolved V gene covers under half of the shortfall, and the cause of the remainder is unknown. That table gives V, J and clone size, and the DNA gave D and trimming. In this sample the table shows about 120,000 clones, about 89% of which occur a single time. More than 9.5% of the sample is in the top ten clones.

The rearranged chain carries TRBV27 and TRBJ2-1; 10 bases in between match TRBD2. This specimen consisted of peripheral blood, obtained on day 0 of MenACWY control vaccination. The sequence was obtained from an adult in good health. The CDR3 region has the sequence CASSLSMTSGRYNEQFF. The nucleotide sequence is given as TGTGCCAGCAGTTTATCGATGACTAGCGGGCGCTACAATGAGCAGTTCTTC.